These 16 T cell receptor beta chains came from one sample sequenced in a study of T cell responses to AZD1222 COVID-19 vaccine. TCRdb keeps only in-frame clones here, not all; method: immunoSEQ multiplex PCR. This table holds about 190,000 clones, 80% to 90% found once. The specimen comprised peripheral blood, sampled on day 0 of AZD1222 vaccination. These receptors were taken from an adult in good health.

The chain uses TRBV4-3 and TRBJ2-2, with D perhaps matching TRBD2 (5 bases). The CDR3 loop spans 15 amino acids. Germline V gene data show CDR1 as LGHNA and CDR2 as YSLEER. The ends were cut back, 0 bases at V and 6 bases at J, with 11 bases in the middle. CDR3 sequence: CASSQDSVVSGELFF. In nucleotides, the CDR3 is TGCGCCAGCAGCCAAGATAGCGTTGTCTCCGGGGAGCTGTTTTTT.

The V gene is TRBV19, the J gene TRBJ2-7, with no clear D. The CDR3 loop spans 14 amino acids. Trimming stripped 5 bases from V and 0 bases from J, with 11 bases between. Looked up from germline, CDR1 is LNHDA and CDR2 is SQIVND (reference sequence). The CDR3 here is CASSPPASSYEQYF. The CDR3 nucleotides are TGTGCCAGTAGTCCGCCGGCAAGCTCCTACGAGCAGTACTTC.

This chain connects TRBV11-1 to TRBJ2-2, with a weak D call TRBD2 (6 bases). V dropped 5 bases and J dropped 6 bases, with 16 bases sitting between them. Germline V gives CDR1 SGHAT, CDR2 FQDESV (reference sequence). This CDR3 has 15 residues. CDR3 DNA: TGTGCCAGCAGCGGCGGTGGAGGGTGGTCCGGGGAGCTGTTTTTT. As protein: CASSGGGGWSGELFF.

The chain links TRBV15 to TRBJ1-5, with unresolved D. This CDR3 comprises 14 residues. Germline CDR1 is LNHNV and CDR2 is YYDKDF (reference sequence). V dropped 5 bases and J dropped 3 bases, with 11 bases sitting between them. Here the CDR3 reads CATSPKGLNQPQHF. CDR3 in DNA: TGTGCCACCAGCCCGAAGGGTCTCAATCAGCCCCAGCATTTT.

The chain joins TRBV11-3 to TRBJ2-5, with 8 nucleotides matching TRBD1. With V trimmed by 2 bases and J by 1 base, 3 bases remained unmatched. There are 15 residues in the CDR3. Per germline, CDR1 SGHNT and CDR2 YENEEA. The CDR3: CASSLNTGGQETQYF. CDR3 nucleotide sequence: TGTGCCAGCAGCTTAAATACAGGGGGCCAAGAGACCCAGTACTTC.

The J gene is TRBJ2-7, the V gene TRBV11-2; 8 bases line up with TRBD1. The CDR3 spans 13 residues. The germline gives CDR1 SGHAT, CDR2 FQNNGV. J gave up 6 bases and V 3 bases, and 4 bases lay outside the gene matches. DNA of the CDR3: TGTGCCAGCAGCTTCCCGACAGGGGCCGAGCAGTACTTC. This sequence encodes CASSFPTGAEQYF.

This chain links TRBV7-9 with TRBJ2-5; 7 positions match TRBD1. V shed 4 bases and J 0 bases; nucleotides not matched to a gene: 11. CDR1 and CDR2 (germline): SEHNR, FQNEAQ (reference sequence). CDR3 length: 17 amino acids. The CDR3 loop is CASSYGQESPHQETQYF. The CDR3 coding sequence is TGTGCCAGCAGCTACGGACAGGAAAGTCCCCACCAAGAGACCCAGTACTTC.

The chain has TRBV6-5 and TRBJ1-2, with no clear D. The CDR3 consists of 14 residues. V gave up 4 bases and J gave up 4 bases, with 13 bases separating them. In germline, CDR1 is MNHEY, CDR2 SVGAGI. The CDR3 DNA follows: TGTGCCAGCAGTTGGGGAGAGGGAATCTATGGCTACACCTTC. Protein sequence: CASSWGEGIYGYTF.

V and J are TRBV11-2 and TRBJ2-1; D remains unclear. The germline V and J ends were trimmed by 5 bases and 9 bases, with 23 bases remaining between them. The CDR3 spans 16 residues. Germline V gene data show CDR1 as SGHAT and CDR2 as FQNNGV. This CDR3 reads CASSPPAPYQRREQFF. The CDR3 bases are TGTGCCAGCAGCCCACCCGCCCCGTATCAACGACGTGAGCAGTTCTTC.

This chain uses TRBV25-1 with TRBJ2-5, with TRBD2 matching 11 bases. CDR1 is MGHDK and CDR2 is SYGVNS in the germline V gene. V lost 4 bases and J lost 2; bases outside the gene matches: 3. The CDR3 consists of 15 residues. CDR3 sequence: CASSGGLAVQETQYF. As DNA, the CDR3 is TGTGCCAGCAGTGGGGGACTAGCGGTACAAGAGACCCAGTACTTC.

This chain joins TRBV7-9 and TRBJ2-7, with 11 bases lining up with TRBD1. V was clipped by 3 bases and J by 4 bases; unmatched bases: 5. The CDR3 totals 15 residues. Per the germline V gene, CDR1 is SEHNR and CDR2 is FQNEAQ (reference sequence). CDR3 protein: CASSLGQGVLYEQYV. CDR3 sequence (DNA): TGTGCCAGCAGCTTGGGACAGGGGGTATTGTACGAGCAGTACGTC.

The CDR3 bases are TGTGCCAGCAGCTTAAACCCCGGAGCCGGGACAGGGGGTGGCTACACCTTC. It yields the protein CASSLNPGAGTGGGYTF. The chain couples TRBV7-3 to TRBJ1-2; 11 bases agree with TRBD1. CDR1 is SGHTA and CDR2 is FQGTGA in the germline V gene. The CDR3 sequence is 17 residues long. V lost 1 base to trimming and J lost 7 bases; unmatched junction nucleotides: 11.

The chain joins TRBV6-5 to TRBJ1-1, with D possibly being TRBD1 (6 bases). Between the trimmed V and J ends, which lost 5 bases and 10 bases, there was a span of 14 bases. This CDR3 region has 12 residues. Germline lookup yields CDR1 MNHEY and CDR2 SVGAGI. The CDR3 DNA is TGTGCCAGCAGTCACAGGGCCTCCGGAGCTTTCTTT. Protein: CASSHRASGAFF.

The chain couples TRBV11-2 to TRBJ2-1; the D gene is possibly TRBD2 (7 bases). Looked up from germline, CDR1 is SGHAT and CDR2 is FQNNGV. This CDR3 is 15 amino acids long. V was trimmed by 1 base and J by 2 bases, leaving 9 bases between them. CDR3: CASSLVGGPYNEQFF. The CDR3 nucleotides are TGTGCCAGCAGCTTAGTCGGGGGGCCCTACAATGAGCAGTTCTTC.

V and J are TRBV28 and TRBJ1-2; 7 nucleotides line up with TRBD1. Germline-derived CDR1 and CDR2 are MDHEN and SYDVKM. V was clipped by 6 bases and J by 8 bases; unmatched bases: 12. The CDR3 consists of 14 residues. CDR3 nucleotides: TGTGCCAGCAGACGACAGGGCCTAGTCCAAGGCTACACCTTC. Translation: CASRRQGLVQGYTF.

The gene calls are TRBV6-5 and TRBJ1-2, with 7 bases lining up with TRBD1. V lost 6 bases to trimming and J lost 2 bases; unmatched junction nucleotides: 9. There are 15 residues in the CDR3. The germline V gene has CDR1 MNHEY and CDR2 SVGAGI. The CDR3 sequence: CASRVRGLSNYGYTF. The CDR3 region has the DNA TGTGCCAGCAGGGTGAGGGGGCTATCGAACTATGGCTACACCTTC.